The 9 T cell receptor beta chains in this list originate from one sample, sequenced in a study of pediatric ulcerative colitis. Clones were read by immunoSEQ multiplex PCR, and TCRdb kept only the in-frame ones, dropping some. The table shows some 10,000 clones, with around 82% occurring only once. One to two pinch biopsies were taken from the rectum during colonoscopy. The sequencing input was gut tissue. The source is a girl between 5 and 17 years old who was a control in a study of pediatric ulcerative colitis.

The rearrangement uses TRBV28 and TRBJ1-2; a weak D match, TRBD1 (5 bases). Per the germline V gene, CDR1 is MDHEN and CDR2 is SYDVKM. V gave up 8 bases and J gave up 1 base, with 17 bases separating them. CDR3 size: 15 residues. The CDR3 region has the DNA TGTGCCAGCGAAAACCAGGAGGGGAGTAACTATGGCTACACCTTC. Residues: CASENQEGSNYGYTF.

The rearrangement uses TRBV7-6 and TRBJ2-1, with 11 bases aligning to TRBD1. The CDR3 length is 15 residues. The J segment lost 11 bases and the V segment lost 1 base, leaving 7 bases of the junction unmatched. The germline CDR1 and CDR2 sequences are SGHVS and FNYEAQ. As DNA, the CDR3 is TGTGCCAGCAGCTTAGTTGGACAGGGGGCTTGGAAGCAGTTCTTC. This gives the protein CASSLVGQGAWKQFF.

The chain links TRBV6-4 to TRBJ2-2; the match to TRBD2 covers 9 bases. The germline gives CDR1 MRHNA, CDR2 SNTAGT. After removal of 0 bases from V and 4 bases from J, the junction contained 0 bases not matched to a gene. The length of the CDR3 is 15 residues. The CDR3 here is CASSDSSGSTGELFF. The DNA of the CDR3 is TGTGCCAGCAGTGACTCTAGCGGGAGCACCGGGGAGCTGTTTTTT.

The CDR3 DNA sequence: TGTGCCAGCAGCACGTTTGGGGGGGCGGATTCACCCCTCCACTTT. It yields the protein CASSTFGGADSPLHF. J is TRBJ1-6 and V is TRBV5-6; tentative D call: TRBD1 (6 bases). Trimming shortened V by 4 bases and J by 8 bases, and 16 bases separated the two germline ends. The CDR3 is 15 residues long. Germline V gives CDR1 SGHDT, CDR2 YYEEEE.

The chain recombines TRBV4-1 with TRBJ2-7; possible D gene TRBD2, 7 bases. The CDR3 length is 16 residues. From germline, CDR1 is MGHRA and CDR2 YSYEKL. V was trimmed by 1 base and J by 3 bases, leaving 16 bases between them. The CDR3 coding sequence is TGCGCCAGCAGCCAAGTAAGGGCGGGGGCTGACTACGAGCAGTACTTC. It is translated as CASSQVRAGADYEQYF.

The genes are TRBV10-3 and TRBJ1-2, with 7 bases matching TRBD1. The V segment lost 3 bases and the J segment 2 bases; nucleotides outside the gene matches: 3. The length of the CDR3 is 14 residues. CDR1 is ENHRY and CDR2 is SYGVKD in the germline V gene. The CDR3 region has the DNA TGTGCCATCAGTGAAGGACAGGAGAACTATGGCTACACCTTC. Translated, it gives CAISEGQENYGYTF.

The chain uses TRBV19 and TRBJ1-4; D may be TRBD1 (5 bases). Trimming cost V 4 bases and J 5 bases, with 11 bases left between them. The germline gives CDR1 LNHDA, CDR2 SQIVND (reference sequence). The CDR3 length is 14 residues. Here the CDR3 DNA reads TGTGCCAGTAGTAGACTGGGACCGAATGAAAAACTGTTTTTT. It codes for CASSRLGPNEKLFF.

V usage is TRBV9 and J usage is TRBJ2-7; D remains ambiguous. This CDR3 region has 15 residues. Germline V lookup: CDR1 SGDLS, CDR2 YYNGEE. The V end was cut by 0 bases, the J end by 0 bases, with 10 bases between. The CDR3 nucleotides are TGTGCCAGCAGCGTAGCGACGGGTCACTCCTACGAGCAGTACTTC. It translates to CASSVATGHSYEQYF.

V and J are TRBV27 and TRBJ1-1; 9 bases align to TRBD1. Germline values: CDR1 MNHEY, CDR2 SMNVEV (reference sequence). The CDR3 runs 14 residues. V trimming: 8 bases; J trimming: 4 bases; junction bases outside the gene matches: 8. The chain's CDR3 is CASARQGDGTEAFF. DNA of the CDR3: TGTGCCAGCGCTAGACAGGGGGATGGCACTGAAGCTTTCTTT.